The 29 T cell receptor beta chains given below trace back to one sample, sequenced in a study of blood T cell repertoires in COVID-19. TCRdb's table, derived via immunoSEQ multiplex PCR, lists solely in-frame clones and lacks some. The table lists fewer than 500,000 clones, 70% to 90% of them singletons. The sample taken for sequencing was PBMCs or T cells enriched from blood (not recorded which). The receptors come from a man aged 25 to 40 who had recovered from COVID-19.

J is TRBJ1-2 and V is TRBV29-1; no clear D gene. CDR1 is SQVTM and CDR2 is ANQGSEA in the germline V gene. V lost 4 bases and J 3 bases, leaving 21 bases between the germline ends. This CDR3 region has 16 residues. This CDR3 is CSVGGMMSEKDYGYTF. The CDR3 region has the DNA TGCAGCGTTGGAGGGATGATGAGTGAGAAGGACTATGGCTACACCTTC.

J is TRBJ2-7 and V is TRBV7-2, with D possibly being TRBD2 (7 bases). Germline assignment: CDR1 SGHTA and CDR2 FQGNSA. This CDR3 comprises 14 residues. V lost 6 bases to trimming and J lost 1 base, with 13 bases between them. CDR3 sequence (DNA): TGTGCCAGCAGGAGGGGAGGGACATCCTACGAGCAGTACTTC. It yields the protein CASRRGGTSYEQYF.

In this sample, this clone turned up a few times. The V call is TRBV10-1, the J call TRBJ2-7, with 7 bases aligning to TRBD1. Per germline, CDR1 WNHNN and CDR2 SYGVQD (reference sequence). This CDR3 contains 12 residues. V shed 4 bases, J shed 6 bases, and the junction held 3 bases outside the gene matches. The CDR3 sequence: CASSGDRVEQYF. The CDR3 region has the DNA TGCGCCAGCAGTGGAGACAGGGTCGAGCAGTACTTC.

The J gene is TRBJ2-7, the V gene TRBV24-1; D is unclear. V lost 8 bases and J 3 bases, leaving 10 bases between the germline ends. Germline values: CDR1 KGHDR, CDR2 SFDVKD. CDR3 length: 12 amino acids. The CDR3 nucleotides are TGTGCCACCAAGCACAGTCTCTACGAGCAGTACTTC. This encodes CATKHSLYEQYF.

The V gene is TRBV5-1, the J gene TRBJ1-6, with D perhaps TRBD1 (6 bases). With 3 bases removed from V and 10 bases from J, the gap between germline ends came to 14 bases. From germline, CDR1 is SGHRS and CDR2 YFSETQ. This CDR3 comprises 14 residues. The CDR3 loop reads CASSSSDRSSPLHF. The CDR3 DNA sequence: TGCGCCAGCAGCTCATCCGACAGGAGCTCACCCCTCCACTTT.

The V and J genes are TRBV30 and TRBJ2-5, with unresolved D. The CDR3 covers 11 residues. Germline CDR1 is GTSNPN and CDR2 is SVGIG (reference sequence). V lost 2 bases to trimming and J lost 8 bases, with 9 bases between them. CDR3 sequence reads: CAWSIGGTQYF. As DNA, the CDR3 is TGTGCCTGGAGTATCGGCGGAACCCAGTACTTC.

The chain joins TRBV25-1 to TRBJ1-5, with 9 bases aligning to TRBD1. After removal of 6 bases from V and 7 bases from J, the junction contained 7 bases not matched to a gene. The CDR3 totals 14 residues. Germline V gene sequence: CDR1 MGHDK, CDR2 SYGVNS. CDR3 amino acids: CASSPTGGEQPQHF. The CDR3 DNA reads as TGTGCCAGCAGCCCCACAGGGGGCGAACAGCCCCAGCATTTT.

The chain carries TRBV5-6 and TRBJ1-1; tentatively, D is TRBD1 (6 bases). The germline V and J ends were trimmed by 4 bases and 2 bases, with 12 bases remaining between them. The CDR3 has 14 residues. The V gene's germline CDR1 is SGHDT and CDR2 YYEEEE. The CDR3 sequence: CASSPTGYNTEAFF. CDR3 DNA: TGTGCCAGCAGCCCTACAGGGTATAACACTGAAGCTTTCTTT.

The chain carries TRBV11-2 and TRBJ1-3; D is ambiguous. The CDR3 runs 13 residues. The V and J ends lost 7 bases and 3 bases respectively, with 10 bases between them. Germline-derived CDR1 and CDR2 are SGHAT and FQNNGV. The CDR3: CASNSMSGNTIYF. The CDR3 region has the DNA TGTGCCAGCAATAGCATGAGTGGAAACACCATATATTTT.

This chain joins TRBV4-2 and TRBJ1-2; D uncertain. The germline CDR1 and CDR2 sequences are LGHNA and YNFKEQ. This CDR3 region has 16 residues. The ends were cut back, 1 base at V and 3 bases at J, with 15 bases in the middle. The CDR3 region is CASSQVASRNHYGYTF. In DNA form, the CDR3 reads TGTGCCAGCAGCCAAGTTGCTTCCAGAAACCACTATGGCTACACCTTC.

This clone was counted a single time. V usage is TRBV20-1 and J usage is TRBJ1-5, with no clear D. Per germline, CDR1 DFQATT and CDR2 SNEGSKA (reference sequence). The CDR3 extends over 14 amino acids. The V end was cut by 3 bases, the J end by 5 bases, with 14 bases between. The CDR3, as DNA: TGCAGTGCTAGTGGGCAGGCCCTTCATCAGCCCCAGCATTTT. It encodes CSASGQALHQPQHF.

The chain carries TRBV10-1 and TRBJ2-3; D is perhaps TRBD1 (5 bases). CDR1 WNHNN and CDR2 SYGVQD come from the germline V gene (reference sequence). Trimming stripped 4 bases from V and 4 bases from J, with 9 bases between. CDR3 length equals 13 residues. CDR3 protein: CASSVQGSDTQYF. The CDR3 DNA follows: TGCGCCAGCAGTGTTCAGGGTTCAGATACGCAGTATTTT.

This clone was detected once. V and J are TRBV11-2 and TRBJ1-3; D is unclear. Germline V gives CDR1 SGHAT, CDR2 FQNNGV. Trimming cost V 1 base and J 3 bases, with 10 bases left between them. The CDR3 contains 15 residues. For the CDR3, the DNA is TGTGCCAGCAGCTTAGGGAACGGCGGTGGAAACACCATATATTTT. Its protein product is CASSLGNGGGNTIYF.

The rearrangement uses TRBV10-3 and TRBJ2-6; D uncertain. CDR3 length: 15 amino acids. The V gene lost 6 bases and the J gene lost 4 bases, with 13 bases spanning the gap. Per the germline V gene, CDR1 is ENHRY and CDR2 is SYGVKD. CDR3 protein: CAIREPEAGANVLTF. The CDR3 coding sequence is TGTGCCATCAGGGAGCCCGAGGCGGGGGCCAACGTCCTGACTTTC.

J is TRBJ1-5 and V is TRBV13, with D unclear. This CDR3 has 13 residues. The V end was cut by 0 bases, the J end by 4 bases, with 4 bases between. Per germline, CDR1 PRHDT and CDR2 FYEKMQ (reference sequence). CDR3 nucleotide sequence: TGTGCCAGCAGCTTAGGTCAGAATCAGCCCCAGCATTTT. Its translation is CASSLGQNQPQHF.

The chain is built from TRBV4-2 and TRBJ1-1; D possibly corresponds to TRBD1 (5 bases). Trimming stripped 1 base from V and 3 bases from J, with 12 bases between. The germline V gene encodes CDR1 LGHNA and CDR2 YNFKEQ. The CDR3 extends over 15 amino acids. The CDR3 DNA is TGTGCCAGCAGCCAAGGGGTTGGGGCGGACACTGAAGCTTTCTTT. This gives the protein CASSQGVGADTEAFF.

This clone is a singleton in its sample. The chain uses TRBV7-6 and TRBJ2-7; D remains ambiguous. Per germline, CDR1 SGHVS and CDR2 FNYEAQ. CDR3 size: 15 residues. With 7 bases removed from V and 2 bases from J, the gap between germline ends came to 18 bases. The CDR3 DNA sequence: TGTGCCAGCACCTCCTACCCAGGCGACACCTACGAGCAGTACTTC. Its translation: CASTSYPGDTYEQYF.

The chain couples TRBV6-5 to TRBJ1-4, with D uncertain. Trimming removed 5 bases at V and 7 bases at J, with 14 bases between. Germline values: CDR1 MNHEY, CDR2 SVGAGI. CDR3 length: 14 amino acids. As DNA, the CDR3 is TGTGCCAGCAGTAGGTTAGTGGGAGGTGAAAAACTGTTTTTT. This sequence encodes CASSRLVGGEKLFF.

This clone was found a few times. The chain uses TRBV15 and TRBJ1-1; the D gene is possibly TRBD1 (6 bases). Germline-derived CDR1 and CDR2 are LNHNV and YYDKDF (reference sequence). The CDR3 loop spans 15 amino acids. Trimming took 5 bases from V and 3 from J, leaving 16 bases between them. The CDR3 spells CATSANGQPYTEAFF. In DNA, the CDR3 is TGTGCCACCAGCGCAAATGGACAGCCTTACACTGAAGCTTTCTTT.

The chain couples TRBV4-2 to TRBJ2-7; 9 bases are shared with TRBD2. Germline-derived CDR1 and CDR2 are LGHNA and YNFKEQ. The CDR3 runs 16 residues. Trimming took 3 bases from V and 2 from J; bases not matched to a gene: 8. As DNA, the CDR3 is TGTGCCAGCAGCCACCTAGGGGGCGGGGGGGCCTACGAGCAGTACTTC. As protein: CASSHLGGGGAYEQYF.

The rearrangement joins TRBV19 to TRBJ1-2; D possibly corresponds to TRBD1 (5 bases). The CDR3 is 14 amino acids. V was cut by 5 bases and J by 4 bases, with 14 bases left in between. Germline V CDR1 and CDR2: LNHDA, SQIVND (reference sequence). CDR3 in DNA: TGTGCCAGTAGTCAGACAGATCCTTTCTATGGCTACACCTTC. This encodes CASSQTDPFYGYTF.

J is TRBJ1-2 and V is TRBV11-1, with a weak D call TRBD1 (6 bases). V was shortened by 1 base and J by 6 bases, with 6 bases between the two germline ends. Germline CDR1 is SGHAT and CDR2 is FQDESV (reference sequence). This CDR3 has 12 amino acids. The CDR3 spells CASSLDRDGYTF. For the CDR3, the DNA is TGTGCCAGCAGCTTAGACAGGGATGGCTACACCTTC.

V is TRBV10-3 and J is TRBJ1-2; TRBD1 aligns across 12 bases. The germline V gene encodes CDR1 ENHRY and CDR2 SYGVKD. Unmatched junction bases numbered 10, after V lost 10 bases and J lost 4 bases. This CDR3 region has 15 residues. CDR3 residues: CATHRDRGPGYGYTF. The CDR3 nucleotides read TGTGCCACCCACCGGGACAGGGGGCCAGGCTATGGCTACACCTTC.

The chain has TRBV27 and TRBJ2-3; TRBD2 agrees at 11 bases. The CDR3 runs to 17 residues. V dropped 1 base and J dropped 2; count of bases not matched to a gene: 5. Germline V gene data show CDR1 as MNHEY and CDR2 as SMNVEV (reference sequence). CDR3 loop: CASSLYASGGFTDTQYF. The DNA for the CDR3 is TGTGCCAGCAGTTTATACGCTAGCGGGGGGTTCACAGATACGCAGTATTTT.

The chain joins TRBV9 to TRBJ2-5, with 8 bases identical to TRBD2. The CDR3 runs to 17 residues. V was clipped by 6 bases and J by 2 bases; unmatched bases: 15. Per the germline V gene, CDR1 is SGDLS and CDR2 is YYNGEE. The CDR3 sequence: CASTPGVSGAVQETQYF. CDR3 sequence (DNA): TGTGCCAGCACCCCAGGGGTTAGCGGGGCCGTACAAGAGACCCAGTACTTC. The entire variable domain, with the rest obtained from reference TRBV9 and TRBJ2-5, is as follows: DSGVTQTPKHLITATGQRVTLRCSPRSGDLSVYWYQQSLDQGLQFLIQYYNGEERAKGNILERFSAQQFPDLHSELNLSSLELGDSALYFCASTPGVSGAVQETQYFGPGTRLLVL.

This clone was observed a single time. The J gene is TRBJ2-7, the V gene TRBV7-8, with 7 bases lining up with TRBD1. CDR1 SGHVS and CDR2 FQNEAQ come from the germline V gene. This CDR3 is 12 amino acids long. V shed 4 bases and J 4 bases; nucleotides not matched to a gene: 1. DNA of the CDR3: TGTGCCAGCAGCTGGGACAGTTACGAGCAGTACTTC. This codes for CASSWDSYEQYF.

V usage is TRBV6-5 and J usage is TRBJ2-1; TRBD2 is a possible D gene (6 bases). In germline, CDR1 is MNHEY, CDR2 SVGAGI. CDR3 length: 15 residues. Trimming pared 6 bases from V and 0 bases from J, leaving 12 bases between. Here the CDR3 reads CASRPAGTSYNEQFF. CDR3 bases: TGTGCCAGCAGGCCTGCGGGGACCTCCTACAATGAGCAGTTCTTC.

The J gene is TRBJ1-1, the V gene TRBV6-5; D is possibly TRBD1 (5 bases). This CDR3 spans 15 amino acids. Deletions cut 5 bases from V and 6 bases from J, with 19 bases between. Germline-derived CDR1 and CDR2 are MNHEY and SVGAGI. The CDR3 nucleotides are TGTGCCAGCAGTAAAACCCCGGGGGTCTCGCCTGAAGCTTTCTTT. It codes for CASSKTPGVSPEAFF.

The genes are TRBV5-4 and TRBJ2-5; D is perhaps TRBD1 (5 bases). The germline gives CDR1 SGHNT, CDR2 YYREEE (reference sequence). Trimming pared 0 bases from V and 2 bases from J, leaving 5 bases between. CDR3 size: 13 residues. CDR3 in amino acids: CASSLEGQETQYF. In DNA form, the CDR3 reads TGTGCCAGCAGCTTGGAGGGGCAAGAGACCCAGTACTTC.